The text below deals with one T cell receptor (beta chain). The record originates from a study of cytomegalovirus exposure and HLA in healthy donors. PCR was performed using 60 Vbeta and 13 Jbeta primers. Sequenced by immunoSEQ multiplex PCR; TCRdb stores in-frame clones only, minus some. The repertoire includes 200,000 or so clones, roughly 87% of them detected once, and around 0.21% sits in the top ten. The junction had 8 bases not matched to a gene; V was cut back by 1 base and J by 5 bases. The CDR3 runs to 16 residues. Germline V CDR1 and CDR2: SGHTA, FQGNSA. The sequenced material came from PBMCs. The TCR sequence derives from a girl under three years old in good health and CMV-seronegative. The gene calls are TRBV7-2 and TRBJ1-5, with 7 bases fitting TRBD1. CDR3 DNA sequence: TGTGCCAGCAGCTTAGACAAGGGGGCATGGTATCAGCCCCAGCATTTT. Translation gives CASSLDKGAWYQPQHF.